Sequencing of this TCR beta chain was carried out in a study of cytomegalovirus exposure and HLA in healthy donors. Study background: HLA-typed donors contributed about 85 million unique TCRs, which were held in an early data release. Broader study findings: Among the most significant clusters, several appeared linked to common viral pathogens in a later analysis. A previous analysis found most TCR beta V segments productive roughly 87% or roughly 30% of the time.

The CDR3 consists of 14 residues. Per germline, CDR1 ENHRY and CDR2 SYGVKD. Trimming left V 11 bases short and J 2 bases short, with 16 bases between. A multiplex PCR was run with 60 Vbeta primers and 13 Jbeta primers. Sequenced by immunoSEQ multiplex PCR; TCRdb stores in-frame clones only, minus some. The repertoire consists of 210,000 or so clones, with around 80% occurring once and the leading ten covering roughly 0.71%. Points on this clone: The antigen is undetermined.

This chain links TRBV10-3 with TRBJ2-1; TRBD2 is a possible D gene (6 bases). The sequenced material came from PBMCs. The TCR sequence derives from a boy between 2 and 15 years old in good health and CMV-seronegative. CDR3: CAAVGGEPYNEQFF. The DNA for the CDR3 is TGTGCCGCCGTGGGGGGAGAGCCCTACAATGAGCAGTTCTTC.